This T cell receptor beta chain was retrieved from a study of TIL therapy for anti-PD-1-resistant metastatic lung cancer (dated by TCRdb to the early 2020s). Context from the whole study: Tumors were harvested before any PD-1/PD-L1 blockade; patients then received nivolumab, and those progressing received lymphodepletion, expanded TIL infusion and IL-2. The cohort was predominantly lung adenocarcinoma, with several EGFR-mutant and two ALK-rearranged tumors, and half of patients were current or former smokers. A median non-synonymous tumor mutation burden of approximately 1.5 mutations per megabase was determined across the cohort by whole-exome sequencing. Tumor and peripheral blood T cell receptor beta sequencing was used to track clonotypes across tumor, expanded TIL product and serial blood samples. A median age of approximately 50 years (range about 38-75) and a median tumor PD-L1 proportion score of 5.5% to 7% were recorded among enrolled patients. Points the paper makes about the study in general: The study protocol defined all tumor marker inferences as exploratory. The baseline peripheral repertoire was partially replaced by infused TIL clonotypes, which then decayed over months, and persistence showed no apparent association with response. Generalizability was limited because the cohort was highly selected, with more treatment-naive, never-smoker and oncogene-addicted patients included than is typical.

From cysteine to phenylalanine, the CDR3 is 14 amino acids long. Only the CDR3 DNA stays, 42 bases, in frame from base 1. V was cut back by 4 bases and J by 3 bases, leaving a gap of 13 bases between them. In the germline V gene (reference sequence), CDR1 corresponds to MNHEY and CDR2 to SMNVEV. What this sample's time point label stands for: pre-treatment sample, taken before nivolumab and TIL therapy. Between October 2017 and January 2020, a dual-center phase I trial enrolled adults who had stage 4 NSCLC. The samples were obtained from a phase I trial that was single-arm and open-label and tested tumor-infiltrating lymphocyte therapy combined with nivolumab in advanced non-small cell lung cancer. Blood mononuclear cells from EDTA tubes were isolated by Ficoll gradient, snap-frozen as pellets, and DNA was extracted with a Qiagen mini-prep kit. About this clone itself: The antigen it recognizes is unknown. Within one base of it there is no much larger clone, and no base qualities were kept.

Using bias-controlled multiplex PCR with the immunoSEQ v3 hsTCRB kit, the TCR beta CDR3 regions were amplified from genomic DNA. An Illumina NextSeq 500 was used to sequence the TCR libraries, reaching approximately 2 million read pairs at survey level or 5-6 million at deep level. As for the original processing: V, D and J genes were assigned, non-productive sequences were removed, and clonality was reported by immunoSEQ Analyzer software. Repertoires were compared by productive Simpson clonality and by the Morisita overlap index of productive TRB rearrangements between infused TIL and blood. Absolute clonotype counts in blood were estimated by multiplying the lymphocyte count by the CD3+ fraction and by the productive frequency of the clone. TCRdb carries this immuneACCESS record with in-frame sequences only. Its versions omit some clonotypes, under half of them owing to an unresolved V gene in the studies checked, with the rest unexplained. From that table come the V and J calls and clone size; the DNA was used to work out D and trimming. The table for this sample lists approximately 60,000 clones; around 79% of them were counted only once. The top ten clones comprise 1.5% to 2% of the sample.

This TCR was recovered from a person between 25 and 80 years old with non-small cell lung cancer. The starting material was blood, obtained at baseline. The rearrangement combines TRBV27 with TRBJ2-7; TRBD1 is a possible D gene, resting on 6 matching bases. The DNA sequence follows: TGTGCCAGCAGTTCCCTGGACAGCCTCTACGAGCAGTACTTC. Translated, this gives CASSSLDSLYEQYF.